These T cell receptor beta chains were read from a single sample in a study of blood T cell repertoires in COVID-19. TCRdb's table, derived via immunoSEQ multiplex PCR, lists solely in-frame clones and lacks some. Of roughly 53,000 clones detected, about 88% appear once; the ten largest clones hold roughly a sixth. Sequenced sample: peripheral blood. All receptors come from a man between 65 and 85 years old with active COVID-19. Each CDR3 is given with its conserved first and last residue. The order of the fields is D gene, V gene, J gene, clone size, CDR3 protein, CDR3 DNA. The D gene is left open where the match is weak. The size of a clone is reported for some rows only, either as once, few or many, or as a class for expanded clones.

D: TRBD2; V: TRBV7-3; J: TRBJ2-1; size: many; CDR3: CASSFTSGGLEEQFF; DNA: TGTGCCAGCAGCTTTACTAGCGGGGGACTGGAAGAGCAGTTCTTC
D: .; V: TRBV7-9; J: TRBJ1-2; size: once; CDR3: CASSLSSPRLNYGYTF; DNA: TGTGCCAGCAGCTTAAGTTCACCAAGACTTAACTATGGCTACACCTTC
D: .; V: TRBV4-3; J: TRBJ2-1; size: many; CDR3: CASSQDLDYLIGNEQFF; DNA: TGCGCCAGCAGCCAAGATCTAGACTACCTTATTGGCAATGAGCAGTTCTTC
D: TRBD2; V: TRBV18; J: TRBJ2-1; size: .; CDR3: CASSPPGLNKNEQFF; DNA: TGTGCCAGCTCACCTCCGGGACTAAACAAAAATGAGCAGTTCTTC
D: .; V: TRBV20-1; J: TRBJ2-1; size: .; CDR3: CSASIDEQFF; DNA: TGCAGTGCTAGCATTGATGAGCAGTTCTTC
D: TRBD2; V: TRBV7-2; J: TRBJ2-2; size: .; CDR3: CASSLWTSGTGELFF; DNA: TGTGCCAGCAGCTTGTGGACTAGCGGGACCGGGGAGCTGTTTTTT
D: .; V: TRBV5-4; J: TRBJ2-3; size: .; CDR3: CASSYKGGTDTQYF; DNA: TGTGCCAGCAGCTACAAAGGGGGCACAGATACGCAGTATTTT
D: TRBD2; V: TRBV14; J: TRBJ2-7; size: once; CDR3: CASSQAAGVYEQYF; DNA: TGTGCCAGCAGCCAAGCAGCGGGAGTGTACGAGCAGTACTTC
D: .; V: TRBV6-2/TRBV6-3; J: TRBJ2-7; size: .; CDR3: CASSYAWQGSLGVYEQYF; DNA: TGTGCCAGCAGTTACGCGTGGCAGGGGTCCTTAGGGGTCTACGAGCAGTACTTC
D: TRBD1; V: TRBV3-1/TRBV3-2; J: TRBJ1-3; size: .; CDR3: CASSQETGYQYTIYF; DNA: TGTGCCAGCAGCCAGGAGACAGGGTACCAATATACCATATATTTT
D: .; V: TRBV5-1; J: TRBJ1-1; size: .; CDR3: CASSSRQTLNTEAFF; DNA: TGCGCCAGCAGCTCCCGACAGACCCTGAACACTGAAGCTTTCTTT
D: .; V: TRBV4-3; J: TRBJ1-3; size: .; CDR3: CASSPMGANTIYF; DNA: TGCGCCAGCAGCCCTATGGGCGCAAACACCATATATTTT
D: TRBD1; V: TRBV28; J: TRBJ1-2; size: once; CDR3: CASSPPGGNYGYTF; DNA: TGTGCCAGCAGTCCCCCAGGGGGCAACTATGGCTACACCTTC
D: .; V: TRBV5-4; J: TRBJ2-1; size: once; CDR3: CASSLERFSYNEQFF; DNA: TGTGCCAGCAGCTTGGAGCGATTCTCCTACAATGAGCAGTTCTTC
D: .; V: TRBV27; J: TRBJ2-1; size: .; CDR3: CASSPLASYSYNEQFF; DNA: TGTGCCAGCAGCCCCCTAGCGTCCTACTCCTACAATGAGCAGTTCTTC
D: .; V: TRBV18; J: TRBJ2-7; size: .; CDR3: CASSPATDYEQYF; DNA: TGTGCCAGCTCACCCGCGACAGACTACGAGCAGTACTTC
D: .; V: TRBV12-3/TRBV12-4; J: TRBJ2-2; size: few; CDR3: CASTLGAGGELFF; DNA: TGTGCCAGCACCCTGGGCGCTGGGGGGGAGCTGTTTTTT